Below, one TCR beta chain is given with its context. Ten or more counts support this clonotype. Its antigen is unknown. Base qualities were left out, and no much larger clone turns up one base away. From cysteine to phenylalanine, the CDR3 is 13 amino acids long. The DNA shown is the 39-base CDR3, in frame from base 1. For CDR1 and CDR2, the germline V gene lists MNHEY and SVGAGI. V is pared back by 2 bases and J by 3 bases, with 2 bases lying between the germline termini. The sample originates from a study of identical twins (dated by TCRdb to 2016 to 2017). Context from the whole study: The study deep-sequenced TCR alpha and beta repertoires from monozygotic twins, unrelated adults of various ages and cord blood to test whether fetal clonotypes persist. To rule out contamination, replicate twin experiments were performed at different times with different library preparation protocols.

All donors were healthy Caucasians. The twin cohort comprised three pairs of female monozygotic twins, all aged about 18 to 30 years. RNA for TCR libraries was isolated from peripheral blood mononuclear cells. Library preparation employed 5' RACE. TCRdb names Illumina HiSeq 2000 as the instrument used. Template switching added a universal primer binding site, and the final cDNA carried a unique molecular identifier that allowed TCR cDNA molecules to be counted accurately. First-strand cDNA for TCR alpha and beta chains was synthesized from specific primers in the conserved constant-segment region. To control for contamination, every cDNA library carried two barcodes: a SMART-Mk sample barcode plus Illumina barcodes. TruSeq adapter sequences, together with Illumina sample barcodes, were added in two successive PCR steps. The Illumina HiSeq platform was used with custom primers to sequence TCR alpha and beta cDNA libraries. As for how the authors treated the data: MiGEC processed the raw reads to extract unique molecular identifiers, while MiXCR was used to determine the CDR3 positions. For each individual, recombination models were inferred using an EM algorithm with the repgenHMM and IGoR tools. Shared clonotypes were analyzed with the tcR package in R, and sharing was normalized by the product of cloneset sizes. To study raw recombination free of thymic and clonal selection effects, out-of-frame nonproductive sequences were analyzed. TCRdb trimmed public reads at Q25 via fastp, called clones via MiXCR and kept in-frame beta chains. Entries are consolidated by CDR3 protein sequence, retaining the most common genes and DNA. The V and J calls were determined by TCRdb, not by the authors. Here the sample has 650,000 to 800,000 distinct CDR3 sequences; under 9% occur a single time. Of the sample, about 0.98% is held by the ten largest clones.

The study at large found these results: Abundant cord blood beta clonotypes had fewer insertions, young adult naive repertoires showed a similar but weaker trend, and memory repertoires showed no such trend. Because the same donors could not be followed over many years, the conclusions depended on cross-sectional statistical analysis. Invariant T cells such as MAIT and iNKT could partly confound zero-insertion analyses, although diverse VJ usage argued against such confounding for most clonotypes. Compared with coincidental sharing between unrelated individuals, out-of-frame TCR alpha sequences shared between twins had an excess of sequences with low generation probability. In monozygotic twins, out-of-frame TCR alpha sharing was systematically underestimated by recombination models, although the models agreed with sharing between unrelated individuals. In beta out-of-frame sequences, excess twin sharing was weaker, because having fewer shared sequences lowered the signal-to-noise ratio.

Another study also made use of these data, one on yellow fever vaccine responses in identical twins. The second paper further reports: According to the authors, the vaccine-induced T cell response in identical twins seemed to be partly convergent and partly specific to each individual. In the study, vaccine-responding T cell clones were precisely tracked in identical twins.

The receptor was isolated from a woman between 18 and 29 years old in good health. Material for sequencing was PBMCs. Rearrangement joined TRBV6-5 to TRBJ1-6, with the D segment identity uncertain. CDR3 region: CASSYGYNSPLHF. Read as DNA, the sequence is TGTGCCAGCAGTTACGGCTATAATTCACCCCTCCACTTT.